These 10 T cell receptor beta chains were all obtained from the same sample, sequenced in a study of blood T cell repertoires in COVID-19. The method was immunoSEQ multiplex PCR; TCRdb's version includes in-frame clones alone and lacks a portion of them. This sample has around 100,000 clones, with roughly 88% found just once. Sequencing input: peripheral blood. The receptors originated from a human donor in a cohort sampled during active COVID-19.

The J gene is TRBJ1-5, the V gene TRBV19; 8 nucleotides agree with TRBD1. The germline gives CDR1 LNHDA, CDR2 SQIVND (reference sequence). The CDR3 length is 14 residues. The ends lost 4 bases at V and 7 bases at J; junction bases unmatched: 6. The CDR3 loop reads CASSTGQGQQPQHF. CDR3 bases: TGTGCCAGTAGTACAGGACAGGGCCAGCAGCCCCAGCATTTT.

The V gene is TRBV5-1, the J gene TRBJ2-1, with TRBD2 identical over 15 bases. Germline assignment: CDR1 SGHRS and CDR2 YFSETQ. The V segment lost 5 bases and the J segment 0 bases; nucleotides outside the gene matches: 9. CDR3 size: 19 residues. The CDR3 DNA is TGCGCCAGCAGTTTACCGGGACTAGCGGGAGGAGCCTCCTACAATGAGCAGTTCTTC. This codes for CASSLPGLAGGASYNEQFF.

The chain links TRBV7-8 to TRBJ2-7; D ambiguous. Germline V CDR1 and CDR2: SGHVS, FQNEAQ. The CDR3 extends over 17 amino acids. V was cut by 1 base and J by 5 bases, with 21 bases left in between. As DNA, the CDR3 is TGTGCCAGCAGCTTAGTAGGAGCCGGAATACCTCTCGACGAGCAGTACTTC. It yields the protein CASSLVGAGIPLDEQYF. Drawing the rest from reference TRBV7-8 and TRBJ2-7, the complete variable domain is GAGVSQSPRYKVAKRGQDVALRCDPISGHVSLFWYQQALGQGPEFLTYFQNEAQLDKSGLPSDRFFAERPEGSVSTLKIQRTQQEDSAVYLCASSLVGAGIPLDEQYFGPGTRLTVT.

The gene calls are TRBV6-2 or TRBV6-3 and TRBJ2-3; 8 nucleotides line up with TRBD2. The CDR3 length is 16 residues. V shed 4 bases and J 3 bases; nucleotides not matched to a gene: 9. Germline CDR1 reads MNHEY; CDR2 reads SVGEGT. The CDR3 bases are TGTGCCAGCAGTTCCCTTAGCGGGATGGGAACAGATACGCAGTATTTT. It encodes CASSSLSGMGTDTQYF.

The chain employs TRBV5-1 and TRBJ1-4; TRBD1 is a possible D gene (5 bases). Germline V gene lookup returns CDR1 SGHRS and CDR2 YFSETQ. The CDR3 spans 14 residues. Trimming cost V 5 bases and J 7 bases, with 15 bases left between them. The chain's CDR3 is CASSEGLGSEKLFF. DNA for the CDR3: TGCGCCAGCAGTGAGGGACTCGGGAGTGAAAAACTGTTTTTT.

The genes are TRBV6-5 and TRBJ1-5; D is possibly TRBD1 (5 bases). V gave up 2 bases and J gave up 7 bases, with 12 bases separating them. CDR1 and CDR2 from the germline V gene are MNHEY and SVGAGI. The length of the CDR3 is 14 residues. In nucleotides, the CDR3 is TGTGCCAGCAGTTACAAGGGGATGGAGCAGCCCCAGCATTTT. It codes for CASSYKGMEQPQHF.

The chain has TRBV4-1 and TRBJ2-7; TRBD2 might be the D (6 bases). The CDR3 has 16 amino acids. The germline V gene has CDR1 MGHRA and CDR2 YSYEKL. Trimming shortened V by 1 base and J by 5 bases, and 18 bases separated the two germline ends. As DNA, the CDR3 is TGCGCCAGCAGCCAAGCGACCGGCCGGGAGCCCAACGAGCAGTACTTC. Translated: CASSQATGREPNEQYF.

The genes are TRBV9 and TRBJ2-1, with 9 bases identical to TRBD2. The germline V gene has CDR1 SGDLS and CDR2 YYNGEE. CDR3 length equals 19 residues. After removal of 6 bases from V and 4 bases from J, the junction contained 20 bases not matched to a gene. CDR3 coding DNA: TGTGCCAGCAATGATCCCCTATTAGCGGGAGCGGGTCCATACAATGAGCAGTTCTTC. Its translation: CASNDPLLAGAGPYNEQFF. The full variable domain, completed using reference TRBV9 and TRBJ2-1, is DSGVTQTPKHLITATGQRVTLRCSPRSGDLSVYWYQQSLDQGLQFLIQYYNGEERAKGNILERFSAQQFPDLHSELNLSSLELGDSALYFCASNDPLLAGAGPYNEQFFGPGTRLTVL.

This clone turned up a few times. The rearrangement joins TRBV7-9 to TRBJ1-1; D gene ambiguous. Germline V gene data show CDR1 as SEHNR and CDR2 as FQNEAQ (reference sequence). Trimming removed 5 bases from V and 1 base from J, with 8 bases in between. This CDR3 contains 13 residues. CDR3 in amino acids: CASSEAGNTEAFF. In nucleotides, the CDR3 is TGTGCCAGCAGCGAGGCTGGGAACACTGAAGCTTTCTTT.

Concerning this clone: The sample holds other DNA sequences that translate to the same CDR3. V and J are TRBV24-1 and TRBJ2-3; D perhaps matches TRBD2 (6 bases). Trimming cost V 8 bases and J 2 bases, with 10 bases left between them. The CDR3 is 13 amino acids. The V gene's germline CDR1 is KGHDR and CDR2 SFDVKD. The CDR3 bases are TGTGCCACCAAGGCTAGCGCCACAGATACGCAGTATTTT. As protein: CATKASATDTQYF.